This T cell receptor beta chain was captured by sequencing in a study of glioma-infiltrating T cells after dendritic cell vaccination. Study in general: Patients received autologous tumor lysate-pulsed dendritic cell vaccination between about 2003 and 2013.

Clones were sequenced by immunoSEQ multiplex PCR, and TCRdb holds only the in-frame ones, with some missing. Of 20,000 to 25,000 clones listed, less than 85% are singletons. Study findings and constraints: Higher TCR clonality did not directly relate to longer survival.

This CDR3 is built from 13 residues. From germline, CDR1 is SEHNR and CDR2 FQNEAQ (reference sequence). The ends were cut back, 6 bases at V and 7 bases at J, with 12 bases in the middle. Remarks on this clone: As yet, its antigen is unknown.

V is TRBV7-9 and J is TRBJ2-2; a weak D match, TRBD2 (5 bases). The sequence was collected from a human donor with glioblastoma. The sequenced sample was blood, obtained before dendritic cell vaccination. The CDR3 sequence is CASSPPGVGELFF. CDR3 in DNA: TGTGCCAGCAGTCCCCCCGGGGTCGGGGAGCTGTTTTTT.